One sample yielded the 29 T cell receptor beta chains listed below, sequenced in a study of OX40 agonist ivuxolimab in advanced cancers. Only in-frame clones appear in the TCRdb table, and some are missing; sequencing was by immunoSEQ multiplex PCR. The table shows about 53,000 clones, with over 75% occurring only once. The sequenced sample was CD4+ or CD8+ T cells sorted from blood, obtained in a trial of the OX40 agonist ivuxolimab. The receptors shown here come from an adult with an advanced solid tumor such as melanoma, head and neck, liver or kidney cancer.

A few counts support this clone. V gene TRBV28 combines with J gene TRBJ1-1; D unclear. From germline, CDR1 is MDHEN and CDR2 SYDVKM. This CDR3 contains 15 residues. V lost 6 bases to trimming and J lost 1 base, with 15 bases between them. The CDR3 coding sequence is TGTGCCAGCAGAATATTCGGTCCTGCGAACACTGAAGCTTTCTTT. Its protein product is CASRIFGPANTEAFF.

This clone was detected only once. The chain links TRBV21-1 to TRBJ2-3; the table's D call, TRBD1, has no DNA check behind it. TRBV21-1 is a pseudogene locus. The CDR3 sequence is 16 residues long. CDR3 loop: CASSTATGRPTDTQYF. DNA of the CDR3: TGTGCCAGCAGCACGGCCACAGGAAGACCCACAGATACGCAGTATTTT.

The V and J genes are TRBV19 and TRBJ1-1, with no clear D. The CDR3 runs 16 residues. Per the germline V gene, CDR1 is LNHDA and CDR2 is SQIVND (reference sequence). V was shortened by 3 bases and J by 0 bases, with 14 bases between the two germline ends. CDR3 in amino acids: CASSIQGPPVNTEAFF. The CDR3 DNA is TGTGCCAGTAGTATCCAAGGCCCGCCGGTGAACACTGAAGCTTTCTTT. Full variable domain (rest looked up from reference TRBV19 and TRBJ1-1): DGGITQSPKYLFRKEGQNVTLSCEQNLNHDAMYWYRQDPGQGLRLIYYSQIVNDFQKGDIAEGYSVSREKKESFPLTVTSAQKNPTAFYLCASSIQGPPVNTEAFFGQGTRLTVV.

The V call is TRBV4-3, the J call TRBJ2-7; D could derive from TRBD1 or TRBD2 (5 bases each). Trimming left V 4 bases short and J 2 bases short, with 12 bases between. The CDR3 is made up of 14 amino acids. The germline V gene encodes CDR1 LGHNA and CDR2 YSLEER. The CDR3 loop reads CASSPRDGAYEQYF. The CDR3 nucleotides read TGCGCCAGCAGCCCCCGGGACGGTGCCTACGAGCAGTACTTC.

V and J are TRBV13 and TRBJ1-1; no clear D gene. Trimming removed 5 bases from V and 5 bases from J, with 9 bases in between. Looked up from germline, CDR1 is PRHDT and CDR2 is FYEKMQ (reference sequence). The CDR3 loop spans 12 amino acids. CDR3 loop: CASSARWTEAFF. CDR3 nucleotide sequence: TGTGCCAGCAGCGCCAGGTGGACTGAAGCTTTCTTT.

This clone was observed once. This chain joins TRBV5-1 and TRBJ1-1, with 9 positions matching TRBD1. V trimming: 0 bases; J trimming: 2 bases; junction bases outside the gene matches: 5. CDR3 length: 16 amino acids. The germline V gene has CDR1 SGHRS and CDR2 YFSETQ. The CDR3 bases are TGCGCCAGCAGCTTGGCTAGGACAGGGGAAAACACTGAAGCTTTCTTT. Protein: CASSLARTGENTEAFF. Together with reference TRBV5-1 and TRBJ1-1, the CDR3 gives the full variable domain: KAGVTQTPRYLIKTRGQQVTLSCSPISGHRSVSWYQQTPGQGLQFLFEYFSETQRNKGNFPGRFSGRQFSNSRSEMNVSTLELGDSALYLCASSLARTGENTEAFFGQGTRLTVV.

The chain employs TRBV9 and TRBJ2-7; 11 bases are shared with TRBD1. Germline-derived CDR1 and CDR2 are SGDLS and YYNGEE. This CDR3 has 16 residues. The V segment lost 2 bases and the J segment 5 bases; nucleotides outside the gene matches: 9. CDR3 loop: CASSVGVGQGVDEQYF. CDR3 nucleotide sequence: TGTGCCAGCAGCGTCGGTGTGGGACAGGGGGTCGACGAGCAGTACTTC.

This chain joins TRBV2 and TRBJ2-2; D may be TRBD2 (6 bases). Germline loops: CDR1 SNHLY, CDR2 FYNNEI. This CDR3 spans 15 amino acids. Trimming left V 3 bases short and J 5 bases short, with 13 bases between. CDR3 in amino acids: CASSDEGSGTGELFF. CDR3 nucleotides: TGTGCCAGCAGTGACGAAGGGAGCGGGACCGGGGAGCTGTTTTTT.

The gene calls are TRBV5-8 and TRBJ1-5, with a possible D match to TRBD1 (6 bases). The CDR3 contains 15 residues. Germline V gives CDR1 SGHTS, CDR2 YDEGEE. Trimming removed 7 bases at V and 1 base at J, with 15 bases between. The CDR3 sequence is CASAGGQGSNQPQHF. CDR3 coding DNA: TGTGCCAGCGCGGGTGGTCAGGGGAGCAATCAGCCCCAGCATTTT.

The chain is built from TRBV6-1 and TRBJ2-2, with 8 bases lining up with TRBD1. The CDR3 covers 14 residues. Germline CDR1 reads MNHNS; CDR2 reads SASEGT. DNA of the CDR3: TGTGTCACAGATGACAGGGGGAACACCGGGGAGCTGTTTTTT. Protein: CVTDDRGNTGELFF.

A single count supports this clone. CDR3 coding DNA: TGTGCCAGCAGTTTATCCTGGACTAGCGGGAGGGGTGAGCAGTTCTTC. Amino acid sequence: CASSLSWTSGRGEQFF. The rearrangement joins TRBV27 to TRBJ2-1; 15 bases match TRBD2. The CDR3 covers 16 residues. Germline V CDR1 and CDR2: MNHEY, SMNVEV (reference sequence). The trim removed 0 bases at V and 9 bases at J, leaving 3 bases unmatched.

CDR3 nucleotide sequence: TGTGCCAGCAGTCCGCGGCACTCTGGGGCCAACGTCCTGACTTTC. It yields the protein CASSPRHSGANVLTF. J is TRBJ2-6 and V is TRBV28; D gene ambiguous. The V end was cut by 5 bases, the J end by 0 bases, with 8 bases between. This CDR3 is 15 amino acids long. Germline CDR1 and CDR2: MDHEN and SYDVKM.

The chain recombines TRBV6-5 with TRBJ2-1; 7 bases agree with TRBD1. This CDR3 is 13 amino acids long. Per germline, CDR1 MNHEY and CDR2 SVGAGI. Trimming cost V 10 bases and J 3 bases; bases outside gene matches: 6. The CDR3 loop is CATSRTGYNEQFF. The DNA for the CDR3 is TGTGCCACCTCCCGGACAGGCTACAATGAGCAGTTCTTC.

The genes are TRBV6-5 and TRBJ2-7; the match to TRBD1 covers 10 bases. V lost 2 bases to trimming and J lost 2 bases; unmatched junction nucleotides: 3. CDR1 MNHEY and CDR2 SVGAGI come from the germline V gene. The CDR3 extends over 15 amino acids. CDR3 in DNA: TGTGCCAGCAGTTACGCCGGGACAGGGGCCTACGAGCAGTACTTC. Translating it yields CASSYAGTGAYEQYF.

This chain links TRBV19 with TRBJ1-5; no firm D call. Trimming left V 9 bases short and J 0 bases short, with 9 bases between. CDR1 and CDR2 from the germline V gene are LNHDA and SQIVND (reference sequence). CDR3 length equals 13 residues. This CDR3 reads CASRSDSNQPQHF. The CDR3 DNA reads TGTGCCAGCCGTTCGGATAGCAATCAGCCCCAGCATTTT. The variable domain in full, with the rest retrieved from reference TRBV19 and TRBJ1-5, is DGGITQSPKYLFRKEGQNVTLSCEQNLNHDAMYWYRQDPGQGLRLIYYSQIVNDFQKGDIAEGYSVSREKKESFPLTVTSAQKNPTAFYLCASRSDSNQPQHFGDGTRLSIL.

V usage is TRBV27 and J usage is TRBJ2-3, with 8 nucleotides matching TRBD2. Germline CDR1 is MNHEY and CDR2 is SMNVEV (reference sequence). Trimming took 5 bases from V and 2 from J; bases not matched to a gene: 3. There are 14 residues in the CDR3. The DNA for the CDR3 is TGTGCCAGCAGTATACTAGCGGACACAGATACGCAGTATTTT. Translating it yields CASSILADTDTQYF.

The chain links TRBV7-3 to TRBJ1-6; D uncertain. CDR1 SGHTA and CDR2 FQGTGA come from the germline V gene. Trimming cost V 2 bases and J 7 bases, with 12 bases left between them. This CDR3 comprises 15 residues. The DNA of the CDR3 is TGTGCCAGCAGCTTACGGGCGGGGAGGAATTCACCCCTCCACTTT. It encodes CASSLRAGRNSPLHF.

This rearrangement joins TRBV6-5 to TRBJ2-7; D perhaps matches TRBD1 (5 bases). Looked up from germline, CDR1 is MNHEY and CDR2 is SVGAGI. V was shortened by 7 bases and J by 1 base, with 14 bases between the two germline ends. The CDR3 consists of 14 residues. In DNA, the CDR3 is TGTGCCAGCACGGATCAGGGAAGTTCCTACGAGCAGTACTTC. Protein sequence: CASTDQGSSYEQYF.

Here the CDR3 DNA reads TGTGCCAGCCATGACCGGCTGGGGGCCAACGTCCTGACTTTC. It codes for CASHDRLGANVLTF. V and J are TRBV11-2 and TRBJ2-6, with no clear D. This CDR3 is 14 amino acids long. V was cut by 8 bases and J by 4 bases, with 12 bases left in between. Looked up from germline, CDR1 is SGHAT and CDR2 is FQNNGV.

J is TRBJ1-2 and V is TRBV11-2; D not resolved. There are 15 residues in the CDR3. The V end lost 2 bases, the J end lost 4 bases, and 14 bases lay between the germline ends. Germline CDR1 and CDR2: SGHAT and FQNNGV. The CDR3 here is CASSLSAGISYGYTF. The CDR3 nucleotides are TGTGCCAGCAGCTTAAGTGCGGGTATAAGCTATGGCTACACCTTC.

This clone came up a few times. This chain connects TRBV29-1 to TRBJ1-1, with 7 nucleotides matching TRBD1. Trimming at V came to 6 bases and at J to 0 bases, leaving 1 base not matched to a gene. The CDR3 is 12 residues long. The germline V gene encodes CDR1 SQVTM and CDR2 ANQGSEA. The CDR3 protein is CSVDRMNTEAFF. The CDR3 DNA is TGCAGCGTGGACAGGATGAACACTGAAGCTTTCTTT. The variable domain in full, with the rest retrieved from reference TRBV29-1 and TRBJ1-1, is SAVISQKPSRDICQRGTSLTIQCQVDSQVTMMFWYRQQPGQSLTLIATANQGSEATYESGFVIDKFPISRPNLTFSTLTVSNMSPEDSSIYLCSVDRMNTEAFFGQGTRLTVV.

The rearrangement links TRBV10-3 to TRBJ2-7; D possibly uses TRBD1 or TRBD2 (6 bases each). Germline V gene data show CDR1 as ENHRY and CDR2 as SYGVKD. Trimming removed 3 bases from V and 5 bases from J, with 11 bases in between. The CDR3 has 13 amino acids. The CDR3, as DNA: TGTGCCATCAGTGAAGGGGGGTGGGACGAGCAGTACTTC. Encoded protein: CAISEGGWDEQYF.

CDR3 residues: CSVENSSGNTIYF. The CDR3 region has the DNA TGCAGCGTTGAAAACAGCTCTGGAAACACCATATATTTT. The genes are TRBV29-1 and TRBJ1-3; D call uncertain. Looked up from germline, CDR1 is SQVTM and CDR2 is ANQGSEA. The CDR3 totals 13 residues. The V end was cut by 2 bases, the J end by 0 bases, with 5 bases between.

V gene TRBV19 combines with J gene TRBJ2-2, with D perhaps TRBD1 or TRBD2 (5 bases each). CDR1 is LNHDA and CDR2 is SQIVND in the germline V gene (reference sequence). This CDR3 is built from 14 residues. V lost 6 bases, J lost 1 base, and 9 bases lay in between. This CDR3 is CASRWGRNTGELFF. The CDR3, as DNA: TGTGCCAGTAGATGGGGACGGAACACCGGGGAGCTGTTTTTT.

This clone was observed a single time. This chain joins TRBV5-1 and TRBJ1-4, with 7 bases identical to TRBD1. Trimming took 4 bases from V and 3 from J; bases not matched to a gene: 6. The CDR3 has 15 amino acids. Germline V gives CDR1 SGHRS, CDR2 YFSETQ. The CDR3 is CASSVTGEPNEKLFF. CDR3 DNA sequence: TGCGCCAGCAGCGTAACAGGGGAACCTAATGAAAAACTGTTTTTT.

This clone appeared once. The CDR3 protein is CASSLASGTTTNEKLFF. CDR3 coding DNA: TGTGCCAGCAGCTTGGCCTCAGGGACCACAACTAATGAAAAACTGTTTTTT. The chain is built from TRBV5-8 and TRBJ1-4, with D possibly being TRBD1 (5 bases). Trimming stripped 0 bases from V and 0 bases from J, with 12 bases between. Germline-derived CDR1 and CDR2 are SGHTS and YDEGEE. The CDR3 loop spans 17 amino acids.

V gene TRBV15 combines with J gene TRBJ1-1, with a possible D match to TRBD1 (5 bases). Trimming removed 0 bases at V and 7 bases at J, with 12 bases between. Germline V gene sequence: CDR1 LNHNV, CDR2 YYDKDF (reference sequence). The CDR3 length is 14 residues. The chain's CDR3 is CATSREQGPGEAFF. The CDR3 DNA sequence: TGTGCCACCAGCAGAGAGCAGGGTCCGGGTGAAGCTTTCTTT.

V and J are TRBV13 and TRBJ2-1; 7 bases align to TRBD2. The CDR3 extends over 14 amino acids. The germline CDR1 and CDR2 sequences are PRHDT and FYEKMQ (reference sequence). J was trimmed by 8 bases and V by 1 base; bases with no gene match: 5. CDR3 DNA sequence: TGTGCCAGCAGCTTAGCGGGAGGCCGGGATGAGCAGTTCTTC. This sequence encodes CASSLAGGRDEQFF.

The chain uses TRBV28 and TRBJ1-3, with a weak D call TRBD1 (6 bases). Trimming took off 5 bases at V and 2 bases at J, with 13 bases between the two ends. CDR3 size: 15 residues. Germline lookup yields CDR1 MDHEN and CDR2 SYDVKM. The CDR3 DNA is TGTGCCAGCAGTGACACAGGGCTAACTGGAAACACCATATATTTT. This gives the protein CASSDTGLTGNTIYF.